This T cell receptor beta chain was found in a study of cytomegalovirus exposure and HLA in healthy donors (dated by TCRdb to about 2017). Study-wide context: An earlier analysis of a few hundred of the donors reported around 280 Gb of sequence data and around 120 million unique TCR beta sequences obtained from around 190 million T cells. The study used immunosequencing to profile the T cell repertoires of hundreds of subjects and linked those repertoires to cytomegalovirus serostatus. Roughly 5 DR-DQ haplotypes were treated as single units for association and clustering because of strong linkage in the cohort. Every repertoire in the discovery cohort had been generated on one and the same sequencing platform. Typing coverage differed by locus: A, B, C, DRB1 and DQB1 were typed in roughly 620-640 donors, DQA1 in about 500, DPA1 in 600 to 610, and DPB1 in 450 to 490. To study patterns of TCR occurrence, a later analysis re-analyzed previously published TCR beta repertoires from 500 to 850 donors and added high-resolution HLA genotyping. An early release covering roughly 600 HLA-typed donors comprised about 310 gigabases of sequencing data and 65 million to 100 million unique TCR sequences. Along with the roughly 700-subject first cohort, a separate validation cohort of over a hundred different subjects was used. Among the roughly 390 genotyped donors, about 85% belonged to the genetic ancestry cluster associated with self-reported Caucasian donors. The study combined high-throughput TCR immunosequencing, statistical association of individual TCRs with disease status, and machine learning to predict cytomegalovirus infection status. HLA typing included class I and class II loci at four-digit resolution. Donor age, sex, ethnicity and CMV serostatus were collected together with the repertoire data. An earlier analysis of fewer than 750 of the donors used high-throughput TCR beta sequencing to judge whether each TCR beta V gene segment behaved as functional or pseudogenic. Among a few hundred genotyped donors of the cohort, an average of roughly 240,000 unique TCR beta nucleotide sequences were sequenced per donor, roughly 20% of them non-productive. Genome-wide SNP genotypes for about 65% of the roughly 670 donors were used in a later genetic analysis, which treated that subset as a discovery cohort. In the later analysis, no new phenotypic data were used to find candidate immune exposures; instead, reliance was placed on TCR beta sequences and their occurrence across donors. The aim of the study was to test whether cataloging public T cell receptors could identify signatures of past pathogen exposure.

The library was made by the immunoSEQ multiplex PCR assay. A mixture of 60 forward primers for TCR Vbeta segments and 13 reverse primers for TCR Jbeta segments was used in the multiplex PCR. Amplification of the CDR3 region of rearranged TCR beta genes was performed with a multiplex PCR assay on genomic DNA. The amplified TCR beta libraries were sequenced on the Illumina HiSeq System as 87-base-pair reads. As for the original processing: Across the 500 to 850 repertoires, a later analysis counted 75 million to 90 million unique TCR beta chains, approximately 12 million of which were shared by at least two donors. A nearest-neighbor algorithm error-corrected the raw reads and collapsed the reads into unique sequences, merging closely related sequences to remove PCR and sequencing errors. V, D and J gene segments were assigned by aligning CDR3 sequences to IMGT reference sequences. For a sequence to be retained, a match of at least six nucleotides was required to both a V gene segment and a J gene segment. Rearrangements were called productive when the CDR3 lacked stop codons and stayed in frame with V and J; all others were non-productive. Following IMGT convention, CDR3 was defined as the stretch from the second conserved V-encoded cysteine to the conserved J-encoded phenylalanine. Sequences without an unambiguous match to a single V gene segment were excluded from the earlier analysis of 500 to 700 of the donors. In an earlier analysis of a few hundred of the donors, V segments were called functional above 56.7% productive rearrangements and were called segregating when the between-donor standard deviation exceeded 5%. A statistical classification framework was built for diagnosing cytomegalovirus status from the catalog of TCR beta chain sequences. A later analysis assigned V and J genes by comparing TCR nucleotide sequences with IMGT/GENE-DB human TR gene sequences. In a later analysis, CDR3 sequences and most-parsimonious VDJ recombination scenarios were assigned using the TCRdist pipeline. In a later analysis, each TCR beta chain was defined by its CDR3 amino acid sequence together with its V-gene family, and reads without a unique V-gene family were excluded. As a way to deal with suspected cross-contamination and a sequencing artifact, a later analysis dropped approximately 590 nucleotide sequences that were highly shared and had low generation probability. A later analysis calculated a clonal expansion index for each public chain from normalized within-repertoire ranks of inferred template counts. A later analysis computed generation probabilities with a VDJ recombination model fitted to out-of-frame rearrangements, and checked the results against IGoR. A later analysis scored TCR-TCR, TCR-HLA and TCR-CMV co-occurrence with hypergeometric tests, applying a repertoire-size bias correction to TCR pairs. In a later analysis, false discovery rates were estimated by permuting HLA or CMV assignments 20 times. In a later analysis, co-occurring TCRs were grouped using DBSCAN, with TCRdist sequence similarity added in when clustering inside HLA-allele-positive subsets. For co-occurrence clustering, repertoires with fewer than 30,000 or more than 120,000 public chains were excluded, along with five or six repertoires with anomalous nucleotide sharing. The table was pulled from immuneACCESS by TCRdb, which kept in-frame rearrangements only. Such tables lose some clones; where checked, under half of the loss comes from unresolved V genes, and the rest has no known cause. V, J and clone size reflect that table, while D and trimming were determined from the DNA. For this sample the table gives under 150,000 clones, of which approximately 77% were detected only once. About 1% of the sample goes to the ten largest clones.

Beyond this particular receptor, the publication reports: Correlated functional status among segregating V segments might reflect linkage disequilibrium, but an unknown experimental factor could not be ruled out. According to a later genetic analysis, donors in an Asian-associated ancestry cluster had fewer N-insertions in productive TCRs than the roughly 660-donor mean. At a false discovery rate of 0.05, a later analysis linked approximately 18,000 TCR beta sequences to specific HLA alleles. Because the 87-base-pair reads could not distinguish some IMGT-functional V segments, including TRBV6-2 and TRBV6-3, those segments were excluded. A total of 164 TCR beta chains were listed by the study as associated with cytomegalovirus. Because HLA typing was unavailable for some donors at each locus, only the typed subset was used in association tests. A further reported finding was that TCR beta sequences accurately predicted the HLA-A and HLA-B alleles for most subjects in the first cohort. In a later analysis, several top co-occurrence clusters were reported to appear linked to parvovirus B19, influenza, CMV and Epstein-Barr virus. The sequencing pipeline was judged likely to have produced a cluster of highly shared sequence variants as a technical artifact. Most TCR sequences were seen in very few donors, while some public TCRs were found in many individuals. Roughly uniform sequencing depth across donors was assumed in presence/absence analyses, although this assumption may not hold. In a later analysis, HLA-associated TCR beta chains were found to be more clonally expanded and to have lower generation probabilities than equally common non-associated chains. It was suggested by the authors that the approach could potentially be generalized to other disease states and immunological phenotypes. In vitro tests confirmed that a few of the cytomegalovirus-associated TCR beta chains recognize cytomegalovirus antigens. Immune exposure information for the cohort was limited to CMV serostatus. According to a later analysis, TCR association rates differed among HLA loci, with DRB1 alleles showing the most associated TCRs and HLA-C alleles showing the fewest. Most CMV-associated TCR beta chains appeared to be HLA-restricted in a later analysis, and the HLA associations seemed to be driven largely by CMV exposure. In both the original and validation cohorts, the classifier was reported to diagnose cytomegalovirus status with high specificity and sensitivity. An earlier analysis of several hundred of the donors showed that most TCR beta V segments appeared in productive rearrangements either about 87% or about 30% of the time, which broadly matched IMGT annotations. Because counts were too low, about 15 rarely observed V segments, including chromosome 9 orphons, were left out of the earlier analysis of 587 of the donors. When HLA alleles, especially DR and DQ, strongly co-occurred, attributing TCR associations to individual alleles was difficult. An association between a missense DCLRE1C variant and V-gene and J-gene trimming of TCR beta chains was found in a later genetic analysis and replicated in an independent cohort. The cohort was sequenced for TCR beta chains only, and without alpha or paired-chain data the features that could be detected were limited.

About this clone: Its antigen remains undetermined. Nothing much larger sits one base from this clone, and base qualities are not available.

At the junction V is shortened by 5 bases and J by 4 bases; bases outside the gene matches: 13. The germline V gene encodes CDR1 LGHNA and CDR2 YNFKEQ. The CDR3 has 17 amino acids, counting the end cysteine and phenylalanine. The DNA shown is the 51-base CDR3, in frame from base 1. The cohort consisted of some 670 healthy bone marrow donors. At the time of sampling, all cohort members were nominally healthy, though unrecorded immune exposures were likely present. The donor was CMV seronegative and belonged to the group of over 300 seronegative cohort members. A peripheral blood sample was provided by each donor, and peripheral blood mononuclear cells were used for TCR beta sequencing. The Qiagen DNeasy Blood Extraction Kit was used to extract genomic DNA from the blood cell samples.

The chain joins TRBV4-2 to TRBJ2-3, and TRBD2 matches 9 of the central bases. This sequence originates from a woman in her sixties or seventies in good health and CMV-seronegative. The sample consisted of PBMCs. The CDR3 reads CASSAMIPGLAADTQYF. The DNA sequence reads TGTGCCAGCAGCGCCATGATTCCGGGACTAGCCGCAGATACGCAGTATTTT.